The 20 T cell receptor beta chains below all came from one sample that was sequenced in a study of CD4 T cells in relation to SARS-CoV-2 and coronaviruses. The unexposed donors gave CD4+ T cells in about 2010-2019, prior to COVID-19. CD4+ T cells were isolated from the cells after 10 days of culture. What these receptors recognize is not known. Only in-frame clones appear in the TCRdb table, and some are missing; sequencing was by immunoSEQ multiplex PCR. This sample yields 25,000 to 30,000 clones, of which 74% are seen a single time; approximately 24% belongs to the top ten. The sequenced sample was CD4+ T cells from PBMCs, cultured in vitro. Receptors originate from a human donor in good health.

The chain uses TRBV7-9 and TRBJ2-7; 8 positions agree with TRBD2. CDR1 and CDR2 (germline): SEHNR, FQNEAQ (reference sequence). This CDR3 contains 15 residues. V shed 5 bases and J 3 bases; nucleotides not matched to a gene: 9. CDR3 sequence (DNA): TGTGCCAGCAGCCCCGGGGGGGGGACCTTCTACGAGCAGTACTTC. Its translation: CASSPGGGTFYEQYF.

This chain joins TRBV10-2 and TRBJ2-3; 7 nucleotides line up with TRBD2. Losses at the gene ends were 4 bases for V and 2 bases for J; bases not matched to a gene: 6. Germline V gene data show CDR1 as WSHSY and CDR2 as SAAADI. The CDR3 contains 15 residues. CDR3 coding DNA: TGCGCCAGCAGTGGAGGGAGGGGCTACACAGATACGCAGTATTTT. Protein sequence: CASSGGRGYTDTQYF.

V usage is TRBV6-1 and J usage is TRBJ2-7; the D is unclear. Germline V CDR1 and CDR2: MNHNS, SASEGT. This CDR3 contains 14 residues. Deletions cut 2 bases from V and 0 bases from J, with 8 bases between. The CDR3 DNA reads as TGTGCCAGCAGTGAACCACAAGCCTCCTACGAGCAGTACTTC. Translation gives CASSEPQASYEQYF.

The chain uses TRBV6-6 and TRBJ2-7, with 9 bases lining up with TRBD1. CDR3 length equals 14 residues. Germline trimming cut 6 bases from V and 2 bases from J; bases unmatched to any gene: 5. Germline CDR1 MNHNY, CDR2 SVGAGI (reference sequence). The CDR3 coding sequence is TGTGCCAGCAGGGAGGGACAGGGCCCCTACGAGCAGTACTTC. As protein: CASREGQGPYEQYF.

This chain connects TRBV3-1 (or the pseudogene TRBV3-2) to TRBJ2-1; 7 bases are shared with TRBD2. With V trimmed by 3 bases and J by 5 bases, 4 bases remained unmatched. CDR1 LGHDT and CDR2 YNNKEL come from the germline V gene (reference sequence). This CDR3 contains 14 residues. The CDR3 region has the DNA TGTGCCAGCAGCCAGGGGACTACCAACAATGAGCAGTTCTTC. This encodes CASSQGTTNNEQFF.

The CDR3 DNA reads TGTGCCACCAGCAGAGACAATTCAGGGTGGGAGACCCAGTACTTC. This encodes CATSRDNSGWETQYF. The V and J genes are TRBV15 and TRBJ2-5, with D perhaps TRBD1 (5 bases). V was cut by 0 bases and J by 5 bases, with 13 bases left in between. The CDR3 extends over 15 amino acids. Germline V gene data show CDR1 as LNHNV and CDR2 as YYDKDF (reference sequence).

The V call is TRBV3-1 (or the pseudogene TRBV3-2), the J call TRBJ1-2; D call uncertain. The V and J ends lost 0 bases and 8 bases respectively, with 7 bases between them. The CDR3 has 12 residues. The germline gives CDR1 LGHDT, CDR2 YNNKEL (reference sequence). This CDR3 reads CASSQDGLGYTF. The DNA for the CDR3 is TGTGCCAGCAGCCAAGACGGCCTGGGCTACACCTTC.

The CDR3 spells CASSRGGGHYNEQFF. The CDR3 DNA reads as TGTGCCAGCAGCAGGGGAGGGGGACACTACAATGAGCAGTTCTTC. This rearrangement joins TRBV21-1 to TRBJ2-1; whether TRBD2, the table's D call, matches the DNA was not checked. TRBV21-1 is a pseudogene segment. This CDR3 is 15 amino acids long.

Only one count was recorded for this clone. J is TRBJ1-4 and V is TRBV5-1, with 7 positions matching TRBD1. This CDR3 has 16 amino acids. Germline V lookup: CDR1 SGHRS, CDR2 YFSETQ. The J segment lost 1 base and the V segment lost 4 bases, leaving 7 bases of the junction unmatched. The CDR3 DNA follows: TGCGCCAGCAGCCGGGCAGGGGGGGGAACTAATGAAAAACTGTTTTTT. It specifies CASSRAGGGTNEKLFF. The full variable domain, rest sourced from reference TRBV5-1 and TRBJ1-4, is KAGVTQTPRYLIKTRGQQVTLSCSPISGHRSVSWYQQTPGQGLQFLFEYFSETQRNKGNFPGRFSGRQFSNSRSEMNVSTLELGDSALYLCASSRAGGGTNEKLFFGSGTQLSVL.

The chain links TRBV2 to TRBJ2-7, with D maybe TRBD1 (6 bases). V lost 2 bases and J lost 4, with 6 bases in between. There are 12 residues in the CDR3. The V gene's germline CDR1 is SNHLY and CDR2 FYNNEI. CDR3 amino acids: CASSEQGYEQYF. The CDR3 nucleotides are TGTGCCAGCAGTGAACAGGGGTACGAGCAGTACTTC.

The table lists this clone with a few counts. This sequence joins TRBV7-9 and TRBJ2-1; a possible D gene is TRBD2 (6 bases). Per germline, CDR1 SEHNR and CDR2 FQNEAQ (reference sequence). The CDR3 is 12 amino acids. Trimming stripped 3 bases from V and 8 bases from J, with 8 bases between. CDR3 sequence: CASSFTSYEQFF. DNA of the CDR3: TGTGCCAGCAGCTTCACTAGCTATGAGCAGTTCTTC.

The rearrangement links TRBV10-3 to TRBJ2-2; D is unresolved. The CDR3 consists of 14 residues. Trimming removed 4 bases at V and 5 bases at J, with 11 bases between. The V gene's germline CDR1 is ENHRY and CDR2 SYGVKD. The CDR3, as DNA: TGTGCCATCAGTGTTGAGCCGGAAACCGGGGAGCTGTTTTTT. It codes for CAISVEPETGELFF.

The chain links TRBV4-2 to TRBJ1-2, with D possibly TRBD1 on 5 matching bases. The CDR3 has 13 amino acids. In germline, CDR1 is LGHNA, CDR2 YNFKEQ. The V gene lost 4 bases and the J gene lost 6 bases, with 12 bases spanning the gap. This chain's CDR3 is CASSPQGTHGYTF. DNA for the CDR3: TGTGCCAGCAGCCCCCAGGGCACCCATGGCTACACCTTC.

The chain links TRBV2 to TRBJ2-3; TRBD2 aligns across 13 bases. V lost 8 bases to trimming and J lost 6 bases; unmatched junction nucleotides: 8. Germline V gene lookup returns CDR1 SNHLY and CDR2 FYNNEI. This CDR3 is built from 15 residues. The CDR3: CASLPGLAGWDTQYF. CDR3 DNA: TGTGCCAGCCTACCGGGACTAGCGGGATGGGATACGCAGTATTTT.

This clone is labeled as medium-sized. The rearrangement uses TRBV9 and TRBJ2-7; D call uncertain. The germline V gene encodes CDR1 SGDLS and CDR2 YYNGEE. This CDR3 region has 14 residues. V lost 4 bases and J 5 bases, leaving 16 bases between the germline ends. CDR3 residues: CASSLSPASHEQYF. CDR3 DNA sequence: TGTGCCAGCAGCCTCTCCCCAGCGTCCCACGAGCAGTACTTC.

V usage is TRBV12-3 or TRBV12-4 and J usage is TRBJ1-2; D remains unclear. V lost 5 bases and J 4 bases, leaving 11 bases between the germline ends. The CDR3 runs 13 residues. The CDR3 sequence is CASSPGFGYGYTF. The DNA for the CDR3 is TGTGCCAGCAGTCCCGGTTTTGGCTATGGCTACACCTTC.

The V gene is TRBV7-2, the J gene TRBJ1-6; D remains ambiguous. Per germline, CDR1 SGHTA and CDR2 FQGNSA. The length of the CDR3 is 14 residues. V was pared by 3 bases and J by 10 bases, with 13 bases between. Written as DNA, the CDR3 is TGTGCCAGCAGCTTTGTTAGGGAAACCTCACCCCTCCACTTT. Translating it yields CASSFVRETSPLHF.

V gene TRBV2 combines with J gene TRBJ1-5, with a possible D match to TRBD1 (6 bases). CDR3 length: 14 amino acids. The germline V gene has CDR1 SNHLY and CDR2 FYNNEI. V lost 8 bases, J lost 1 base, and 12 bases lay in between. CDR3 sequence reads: CASLVDRSNQPQHF. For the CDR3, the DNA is TGTGCCAGCCTTGTCGACAGGAGCAATCAGCCCCAGCATTTT. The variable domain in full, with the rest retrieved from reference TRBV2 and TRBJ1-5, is EPEVTQTPSHQVTQMGQEVILRCVPISNHLYFYWYRQILGQKVEFLVSFYNNEISEKSEIFDDQFSVERPDGSNFTLKIRSTKLEDSAMYFCASLVDRSNQPQHFGDGTRLSIL.

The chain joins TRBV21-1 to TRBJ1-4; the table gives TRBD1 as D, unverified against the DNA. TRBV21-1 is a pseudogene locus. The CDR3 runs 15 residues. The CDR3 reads CASSKARLGDEKLFF. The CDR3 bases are TGTGCCAGCAGCAAAGCGCGCCTAGGGGATGAAAAACTGTTTTTT.

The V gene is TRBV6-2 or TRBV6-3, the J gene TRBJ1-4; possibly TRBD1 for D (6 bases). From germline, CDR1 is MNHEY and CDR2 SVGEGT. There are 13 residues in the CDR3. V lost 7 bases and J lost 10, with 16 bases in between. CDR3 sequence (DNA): TGTGCCAGCACCCCGGACAGAGGGGGAAAACTGTTTTTT. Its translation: CASTPDRGGKLFF.